Shown below are 21 T cell receptor beta chains from a single sample sequenced in a study of blood T cell repertoires in COVID-19. The table came from immunoSEQ multiplex PCR; TCRdb's copy has only in-frame clones and leaves some out. The repertoire holds a few hundred thousand clones, with approximately 75% as singletons. Sequencing was carried out using PBMCs or T cells enriched from blood (not recorded which). The source is a middle-aged man who had recovered from COVID-19.

This clone came up once. This chain links TRBV9 with TRBJ1-1; D gene unclear. V was pared by 4 bases and J by 3 bases, with 13 bases between. Germline V gene lookup returns CDR1 SGDLS and CDR2 YYNGEE. The CDR3 has 14 amino acids. CDR3 in DNA: TGTGCCAGCAGCAGAGACATGGGCGACACTGAAGCTTTCTTT. Translation gives CASSRDMGDTEAFF.

V gene TRBV19 combines with J gene TRBJ1-2; D unclear. The V end lost 7 bases, the J end lost 8 bases, and 14 bases lay between the germline ends. Germline V gives CDR1 LNHDA, CDR2 SQIVND (reference sequence). The CDR3 length is 12 residues. CDR3: CASTGVMRGYTF. The CDR3 DNA follows: TGTGCCAGTACCGGGGTGATGCGGGGCTACACCTTC.

This clone was seen just once. The chain carries TRBV4-1 and TRBJ1-4; D unclear. This CDR3 has 16 amino acids. Germline CDR1 and CDR2: MGHRA and YSYEKL. Trimming stripped 4 bases from V and 4 bases from J, with 16 bases between. CDR3 bases: TGCGCCAGCAGCCCTCTAGCCCGCCAAGTTAATGAAAAACTGTTTTTT. Translating it yields CASSPLARQVNEKLFF.

This chain connects TRBV13 to TRBJ2-1, with a possible D match to TRBD2 (6 bases). The CDR3 has 17 residues. Per the germline V gene, CDR1 is PRHDT and CDR2 is FYEKMQ (reference sequence). V dropped 0 bases and J dropped 3 bases, with 15 bases sitting between them. CDR3 nucleotides: TGTGCCAGCAGCTTAGGCCTGGCGTACGGGGGCTACAATGAGCAGTTCTTC. Translation: CASSLGLAYGGYNEQFF.

In this sample, this clone turned up once. The chain employs TRBV5-8 and TRBJ2-3; 9 bases agree with TRBD2. Per the germline V gene, CDR1 is SGHTS and CDR2 is YDEGEE. The J segment lost 7 bases and the V segment lost 0 bases, leaving 6 bases of the junction unmatched. The CDR3 contains 15 residues. The CDR3 DNA sequence: TGTGCCAGCAGCTTGGGGCGGGGGGGCCGAAATACGCAGTATTTT. Encoded protein: CASSLGRGGRNTQYF.

The chain joins TRBV10-3 to TRBJ2-7, with D perhaps TRBD2 (6 bases). This CDR3 has 14 amino acids. Between the trimmed V and J ends, which lost 4 bases and 7 bases, there was a span of 17 bases. Germline loops: CDR1 ENHRY, CDR2 SYGVKD. This CDR3 is CAISVGGRTREQYF. For the CDR3, the DNA is TGTGCCATCAGTGTTGGTGGGAGGACGCGGGAGCAGTACTTC.

The chain links TRBV29-1 to TRBJ2-5, with a possible D match to TRBD2 (6 bases). The V and J ends lost 5 bases and 1 base respectively, with 14 bases between them. CDR1 and CDR2 (germline): SQVTM, ANQGSEA. This CDR3 has 14 residues. The CDR3 nucleotides read TGCAGCGTTCTTCCCCTGGGAGGCCAAGAGACCCAGTACTTC. Protein: CSVLPLGGQETQYF.

This clone was seen just once. The chain couples TRBV7-3 to TRBJ2-7; D perhaps matches TRBD1 (5 bases). The CDR3 is made up of 11 amino acids. Germline V CDR1 and CDR2: SGHTA, FQGTGA. V gave up 5 bases and J gave up 7 bases, with 9 bases separating them. CDR3 loop: CASSAAGEQYF. The CDR3 region has the DNA TGTGCCAGCAGCGCCGCAGGGGAGCAGTACTTC.

V gene TRBV4-2 combines with J gene TRBJ2-7; D may be TRBD1 (5 bases). The CDR3 sequence is 15 residues long. Trimming stripped 2 bases from V and 2 bases from J, with 13 bases between. CDR1 is LGHNA, CDR2 YNFKEQ, per germline. This chain's CDR3 is CASSQTGFLTYEQYF. CDR3 nucleotides: TGTGCCAGCAGCCAAACAGGATTTCTCACCTACGAGCAGTACTTC.

The rearrangement links TRBV9 to TRBJ1-2, with D possibly matching TRBD1 (6 bases). Germline CDR1 SGDLS, CDR2 YYNGEE. CDR3 length equals 15 residues. The V gene lost 4 bases and the J gene lost 8 bases, with 21 bases spanning the gap. The CDR3 sequence: CASSLGYRETIGYTF. The CDR3, as DNA: TGTGCCAGCAGCCTAGGGTACAGGGAGACAATCGGCTACACCTTC.

This rearrangement joins TRBV3-1 (or the pseudogene TRBV3-2) to TRBJ1-2; D unclear. Germline CDR1 is LGHDT and CDR2 is YNNKEL (reference sequence). This CDR3 comprises 12 residues. V was clipped by 0 bases and J by 7 bases, with 6 bases between them. The CDR3 loop reads CASSQENSGYTF. The CDR3 DNA sequence: TGTGCCAGCAGCCAAGAAAATAGTGGCTACACCTTC.

The chain carries TRBV25-1 and TRBJ1-4; the D is unclear. Deletions cut 5 bases from V and 8 bases from J, with 12 bases between. Germline V gene data show CDR1 as MGHDK and CDR2 as SYGVNS. This CDR3 has 13 amino acids. Written as DNA, the CDR3 is TGTGCCAGCAGTAACGGGGTTGGGGAAAAACTGTTTTTT. Translating it yields CASSNGVGEKLFF. Full variable domain (remainder filled in from reference TRBV25-1 and TRBJ1-4): EADIYQTPRYLVIGTGKKITLECSQTMGHDKMYWYQQDPGMELHLIHYSYGVNSTEKGDLSSESTVSRIRTEHFPLTLESARPSHTSQYLCASSNGVGEKLFFGSGTQLSVL.

The V and J genes are TRBV2 and TRBJ1-2; 8 positions agree with TRBD1. The CDR3 covers 13 residues. J was trimmed by 4 bases and V by 8 bases; bases with no gene match: 6. The germline CDR1 and CDR2 sequences are SNHLY and FYNNEI. The CDR3: CASGRQGTYGYTF. CDR3 coding DNA: TGTGCCAGCGGGAGACAGGGGACCTATGGCTACACCTTC.

This clone was observed a single time. The CDR3 nucleotides read TGTGCCAGCAGTGACAGGGGCCGGGAGACCCAGTACTTC. Translating it yields CASSDRGRETQYF. The V and J genes are TRBV9 and TRBJ2-5; 8 bases are shared with TRBD1. Trimming cost V 5 bases and J 5 bases; bases outside gene matches: 5. This CDR3 contains 13 residues. Germline CDR1 and CDR2: SGDLS and YYNGEE. Full variable domain (outside the CDR3, taken from reference TRBV9 and TRBJ2-5): DSGVTQTPKHLITATGQRVTLRCSPRSGDLSVYWYQQSLDQGLQFLIQYYNGEERAKGNILERFSAQQFPDLHSELNLSSLELGDSALYFCASSDRGRETQYFGPGTRLLVL.

This rearrangement joins TRBV5-1 to TRBJ2-3; no clear D gene. The CDR3 runs 13 residues. The germline gives CDR1 SGHRS, CDR2 YFSETQ. Trimming removed 4 bases from V and 3 bases from J, with 9 bases in between. CDR3 coding DNA: TGCGCCAGCAGCGAGGTGCGGACAGATACGCAGTATTTT. This sequence encodes CASSEVRTDTQYF.

The rearrangement links TRBV24-1 to TRBJ2-4; 10 bases line up with TRBD1. V gave up 10 bases and J gave up 5 bases; unmatched junction bases: 16. CDR3 size: 17 residues. In germline, CDR1 is KGHDR, CDR2 SFDVKD. This CDR3 is CATPGQGFYFWENIQYF. The CDR3 region has the DNA TGTGCCACACCGGGACAGGGGTTCTATTTTTGGGAAAACATTCAGTACTTC.

V usage is TRBV5-5 and J usage is TRBJ2-2, with 7 bases identical to TRBD1. Germline-derived CDR1 and CDR2 are SGHKS and YYEKEE (reference sequence). V lost 0 bases and J lost 4; bases outside the gene matches: 3. CDR3 length: 15 amino acids. The CDR3 sequence: CASSLEGAGTGELFF. Here the CDR3 DNA reads TGTGCCAGCAGCTTGGAGGGGGCGGGCACCGGGGAGCTGTTTTTT.

About this clone: In the same sample, other DNA sequences code for this CDR3. The chain couples TRBV5-1 to TRBJ1-1; 7 bases line up with TRBD1. Germline V CDR1 and CDR2: SGHRS, YFSETQ. With 3 bases clipped from V and 0 bases from J, the junction kept 2 bases outside the gene matches. The length of the CDR3 is 14 residues. CDR3 DNA sequence: TGCGCCAGCAGCTCAACAGGGGTGAACACTGAAGCTTTCTTT. As protein: CASSSTGVNTEAFF.

V gene TRBV3-1 (or the pseudogene TRBV3-2) combines with J gene TRBJ2-7; 10 bases map to TRBD1. Germline V gives CDR1 LGHDT, CDR2 YNNKEL (reference sequence). The V gene end was trimmed by 2 bases and the J gene end by 3 bases; junction bases not matched to a gene: 4. The CDR3 runs to 15 residues. The DNA for the CDR3 is TGTGCCAGCAGCCAACCGGGACAGGGGCGCTACGAGCAGTACTTC. Its protein product is CASSQPGQGRYEQYF.

This clone was counted a single time. The rearrangement joins TRBV5-1 to TRBJ2-1, with D tentatively TRBD1 (5 bases). This CDR3 spans 14 amino acids. The germline CDR1 and CDR2 sequences are SGHRS and YFSETQ. V was trimmed by 5 bases and J by 7 bases, leaving 16 bases between them. The CDR3 coding sequence is TGCGCCAGCAGTATACGGCAGGGCCAAAATGAGCAGTTCTTC. It is translated as CASSIRQGQNEQFF.

The chain uses TRBV5-5 and TRBJ2-1, with TRBD1 matching over 8 bases. The CDR3 has 15 residues. The trim removed 0 bases at V and 9 bases at J, leaving 8 bases unmatched. CDR1 is SGHKS, CDR2 YYEKEE, per germline (reference sequence). The CDR3 protein is CASSLVGRGRIEQFF. The CDR3 bases are TGTGCCAGCAGCTTGGTGGGCAGGGGGCGGATTGAGCAGTTCTTC.